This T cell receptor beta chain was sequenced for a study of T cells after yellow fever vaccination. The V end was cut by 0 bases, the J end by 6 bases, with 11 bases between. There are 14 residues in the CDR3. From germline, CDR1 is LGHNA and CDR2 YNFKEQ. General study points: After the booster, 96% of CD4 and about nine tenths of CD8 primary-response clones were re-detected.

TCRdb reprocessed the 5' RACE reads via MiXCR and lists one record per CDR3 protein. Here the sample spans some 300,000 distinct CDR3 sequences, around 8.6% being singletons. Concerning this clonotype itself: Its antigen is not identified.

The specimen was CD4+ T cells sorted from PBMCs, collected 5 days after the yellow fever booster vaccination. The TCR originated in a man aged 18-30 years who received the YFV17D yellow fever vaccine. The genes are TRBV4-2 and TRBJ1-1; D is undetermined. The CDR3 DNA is TGTGCCAGCAGCCAAGATGGACGGGGATCTGAAGCTTTCTTT. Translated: CASSQDGRGSEAFF.